This T cell receptor (beta chain) was found in a study of cytomegalovirus exposure and HLA in healthy donors. In germline, CDR1 is LNHDA, CDR2 SQIVND (reference sequence). The CDR3 has 16 residues. Trimming cost V 6 bases and J 0 bases, with 14 bases left between them. Profiled with immunoSEQ multiplex PCR; TCRdb holds only in-frame clones, not every one. The sample includes about 110,000 clones, 88% of them seen just once. As regards this clone: The antigen remains unidentified.

The donors formed part of the approximately 130-subject validation cohort, distinct from the roughly 640-subject first cohort. Study-wide results and caveats: Specificity of a few CMV-associated chains for CMV antigens was verified in vitro. It was found in a later analysis that first-cohort TCR clusters tended to co-occur in the 100 to 150 validation repertoires. Rare sequences made up most TCRs, while some public TCRs were found in many donors.

The chain combines TRBV19 with TRBJ1-4, with D tentatively TRBD1 (6 bases). Material: PBMCs. The clonotype comes from a woman aged 18-30 years in good health and CMV-seropositive. CDR3 residues: CASSLGQTATNEKLFF. In nucleotides, the CDR3 is TGTGCCAGTAGCCTTGGACAGACGGCAACTAATGAAAAACTGTTTTTT.